This TCR beta chain was profiled in a study of shared clonotypes between healthy human individuals. Clones were sequenced by immunoSEQ multiplex PCR, and TCRdb holds only the in-frame ones, with some missing. The table lists some 1 million clones, 75% of them singletons. Germline V gene lookup returns CDR1 LGHNA and CDR2 YSLEER. The CDR3 spans 18 residues. V dropped 3 bases and J dropped 0; count of bases not matched to a gene: 11. Study observations and caveats: Generally, naive subsets came out with larger estimated richness than memory subsets.

The split of CD4+ cells yielded CD45RA+ naive and CD45RA-negative memory subsets. As concerns this clone: Antigen specificity is unknown.

This TCR came from a man in his late teens or twenties in good health. The J gene is TRBJ1-1, the V gene TRBV4-3, with 9 bases aligning to TRBD1. The sample comprised memory CD4+ T cells sorted from blood. The subset was: CD45RA-negative fraction. The CDR3 sequence is CASSQDRTGETMNTEAFF. DNA for the CDR3: TGCGCCAGCAGCCAGGACAGGACAGGGGAGACTATGAACACTGAAGCTTTCTTT.